The entry below describes one T cell receptor (beta chain). Expressed TCRB transcripts were sequenced because the isolated RNA had all been reverse transcribed beforehand. Only in-frame clones appear in the TCRdb table, and some are missing; sequencing was by immunoSEQ multiplex PCR. The sample holds about 620,000 clones, 15% to 19% seen once. These data come from a study of beta chain features in type 1 diabetes. V dropped 5 bases and J dropped 8; count of bases not matched to a gene: 9. This CDR3 region has 15 residues. Germline V gives CDR1 SGHAT, CDR2 FQNNGV. The rearrangement joins TRBV11-2 to TRBJ1-4, with 9 bases lining up with TRBD1. The TCR was taken from a man between 18 and 35 years old in good health. The source material was naive CD4+ T cells from blood. The CDR3 bases are TGTGCCAGCAGCGGATACAGGGGGCTGAGGGAAAAACTGTTTTTT. Translation gives CASSGYRGLREKLFF.